The 25 T cell receptor beta chains below all came from one sample that was sequenced in a study of T cells after yellow fever vaccination. Each CDR3 protein is one row after TCRdb ran MiXCR on the 5' RACE reads. The table shows a few hundred thousand distinct CDR3 sequences, with 18% occurring only once. The sample in question was PBMCs, obtained before the yellow fever booster vaccination. The receptors were gathered from a man younger than 35 who received the YFV17D yellow fever vaccine.

This clonotype was detected a few times. The gene calls are TRBV28 and TRBJ2-5; D ambiguous. Trimming took 3 bases from V and 4 from J, leaving 9 bases between them. This CDR3 has 13 residues. Germline V gene sequence: CDR1 MDHEN, CDR2 SYDVKM. DNA of the CDR3: TGTGCCAGCAGTTTGTCGCGTGGAGAGACCCAGTACTTC. Translation gives CASSLSRGETQYF.

The V call is TRBV20-1, the J call TRBJ2-3; D might be TRBD1 or TRBD2, each matching 5 bases. CDR1 is DFQATT, CDR2 SNEGSKA, per germline (reference sequence). V dropped 5 bases and J dropped 4 bases, with 16 bases sitting between them. The CDR3 is made up of 14 amino acids. The CDR3 here is CSAAGTQRADTQYF. The CDR3 nucleotides are TGCAGTGCTGCCGGGACCCAGAGGGCAGATACGCAGTATTTT.

There are a few counts of this clonotype. The chain recombines TRBV6-6 with TRBJ2-3, with 8 bases lining up with TRBD1. V dropped 2 bases and J dropped 3; count of bases not matched to a gene: 4. This CDR3 is built from 15 residues. Germline values: CDR1 MNHNY, CDR2 SVGAGI (reference sequence). CDR3 amino acids: CASSYQGARTDTQYF. CDR3 DNA: TGTGCCAGCAGTTACCAGGGGGCTCGGACAGATACGCAGTATTTT.

This clonotype was seen a handful of times. The CDR3 DNA sequence: TGTGCCAGCAGTAAACGGGGAGGGGACACCGGGGAGCTGTTTTTT. Encoded protein: CASSKRGGDTGELFF. The J gene is TRBJ2-2, the V gene TRBV7-2, with 7 bases fitting TRBD2. This CDR3 comprises 15 residues. J was trimmed by 3 bases and V by 6 bases; bases with no gene match: 7. Germline loops: CDR1 SGHTA, CDR2 FQGNSA. Looking up the rest from reference TRBV7-2 and TRBJ2-2 gives the full variable domain: GAGVSQSPSNKVTEKGKDVELRCDPISGHTALYWYRQSLGQGLEFLIYFQGNSAPDKSGLPSDRFSAERTGGSVSTLTIQRTQQEDSAVYLCASSKRGGDTGELFFGEGSRLTVL.

This clonotype came up a few times. The CDR3 DNA follows: TGTGCCAGCAGCGTTCTACTGGGCACAGATACGCAGTATTTT. It specifies CASSVLLGTDTQYF. The chain joins TRBV9 to TRBJ2-3; D is ambiguous. Germline CDR1 and CDR2: SGDLS and YYNGEE. The V gene lost 2 bases and the J gene lost 1 base, with 8 bases spanning the gap. This CDR3 is 14 amino acids long.

This clonotype has a handful of counts. Here the CDR3 DNA reads TGTGCCAGTAGTATAGAGGGGCAGGCCCCAGCTTTCTTT. Residues: CASSIEGQAPAFF. The chain carries TRBV19 and TRBJ1-1, with D possibly being TRBD1 (5 bases). The germline CDR1 and CDR2 sequences are LNHDA and SQIVND (reference sequence). The ends were cut back, 0 bases at V and 10 bases at J, with 12 bases in the middle. This CDR3 has 13 amino acids.

The V call is TRBV15, the J call TRBJ2-5, with D perhaps TRBD2 (6 bases). CDR1 is LNHNV and CDR2 is YYDKDF in the germline V gene (reference sequence). This CDR3 spans 14 amino acids. V dropped 5 bases and J dropped 2 bases, with 12 bases sitting between them. CDR3 sequence (DNA): TGTGCCACCAGCGGTGGGGGGACTCAAGAGACCCAGTACTTC. Translation: CATSGGGTQETQYF.

This clonotype was found a few times. The chain links TRBV20-1 to TRBJ2-5; D tentatively fits TRBD1 or TRBD2 (6 bases each). Germline V gives CDR1 DFQATT, CDR2 SNEGSKA (reference sequence). The CDR3 covers 15 residues. Trimming took 7 bases from V and 5 from J, leaving 23 bases between them. The CDR3 bases are TGCAGTGTGGGTGCAGGGGAGGTCTTCGGCGAGACCCAGTACTTC. Protein sequence: CSVGAGEVFGETQYF.

The chain has TRBV5-1 and TRBJ2-3; 7 bases map to TRBD1. Germline V gene data show CDR1 as SGHRS and CDR2 as YFSETQ. Trimming took 1 base from V and 6 from J; bases not matched to a gene: 2. CDR3 length equals 13 residues. The CDR3 nucleotides are TGCGCCAGCAGCTTGCACAGGGGCGATACGCAGTATTTT. Translating it yields CASSLHRGDTQYF. The full variable domain, its missing parts supplied by reference TRBV5-1 and TRBJ2-3, is KAGVTQTPRYLIKTRGQQVTLSCSPISGHRSVSWYQQTPGQGLQFLFEYFSETQRNKGNFPGRFSGRQFSNSRSEMNVSTLELGDSALYLCASSLHRGDTQYFGPGTRLTVL.

This clonotype occurred a few times. The V call is TRBV24-1, the J call TRBJ1-5, with D possibly matching TRBD1 (5 bases). Trimming took off 4 bases at V and 9 bases at J, with 12 bases between the two ends. The length of the CDR3 is 13 residues. The germline CDR1 and CDR2 sequences are KGHDR and SFDVKD. CDR3 coding DNA: TGTGCCACCAGTGAAACAGGAGCGGGGCCCCAGCATTTT. The encoded protein is CATSETGAGPQHF.

J is TRBJ2-2 and V is TRBV20-1; 10 nucleotides agree with TRBD2. Germline values: CDR1 DFQATT, CDR2 SNEGSKA (reference sequence). Germline trimming cut 3 bases from V and 14 bases from J; bases unmatched to any gene: 6. This CDR3 has 12 residues. The DNA for the CDR3 is TGCAGTGCTAGCCCTAGCGGGGGAAGACTGTTTTTT. Protein product: CSASPSGGRLFF.

In its sample, this clonotype was seen a few times. The V gene is TRBV4-1, the J gene TRBJ2-7; 9 positions agree with TRBD1. The germline CDR1 and CDR2 sequences are MGHRA and YSYEKL. There are 14 residues in the CDR3. V lost 5 bases to trimming and J lost 2 bases; unmatched junction nucleotides: 4. The CDR3 loop is CASSSGQGPYEQYF. DNA for the CDR3: TGCGCCAGCAGCTCGGGACAGGGACCCTACGAGCAGTACTTC.

V usage is TRBV28 and J usage is TRBJ2-5, with 8 bases identical to TRBD2. Germline V gives CDR1 MDHEN, CDR2 SYDVKM. V lost 2 bases, J lost 4 bases, and 12 bases stayed unmatched. The CDR3 totals 17 residues. Written as DNA, the CDR3 is TGTGCCAGCAGTTTAAGCGGGACTAGAAAAAGCGGAGAGACCCAGTACTTC. Residues: CASSLSGTRKSGETQYF.

The genes are TRBV28 and TRBJ2-3, with 10 bases lining up with TRBD2. CDR1 is MDHEN and CDR2 is SYDVKM in the germline V gene. The CDR3 contains 16 residues. Trimming took 5 bases from V and 0 from J; bases not matched to a gene: 5. CDR3 residues: CASSSSGGTSTDTQYF. The CDR3 region has the DNA TGTGCCAGCAGTAGTAGCGGGGGGACCAGCACAGATACGCAGTATTTT.

The rearrangement uses TRBV12-3 or TRBV12-4 and TRBJ1-1; D unresolved. The CDR3 contains 13 residues. V shed 6 bases and J shed 1 base, with 9 bases lying between them. The CDR3 coding sequence is TGTGCCAGCAGGCGTAACCCGAACACTGAAGCTTTCTTT. As protein: CASRRNPNTEAFF.

This clonotype was observed a few times. The gene calls are TRBV5-1 and TRBJ1-2; TRBD1 agrees at 9 bases. Germline V gives CDR1 SGHRS, CDR2 YFSETQ. CDR3 length: 14 residues. V lost 2 bases and J lost 10; bases outside the gene matches: 9. The CDR3 DNA sequence: TGCGCCAGCAGCTTTGACCCCGGGACAGGGCCCTACACCTTC. It translates to CASSFDPGTGPYTF.

This clonotype was counted between two and nine times. The chain recombines TRBV7-8 with TRBJ2-5, with 9 nucleotides matching TRBD1. CDR1 is SGHVS and CDR2 is FQNEAQ in the germline V gene. The CDR3 is 14 amino acids. The V and J ends lost 6 bases and 5 bases, in that order; junction bases with no gene match: 7. The CDR3 reads CASRGTGGVETQYF. The CDR3 DNA reads as TGTGCCAGCAGGGGAACAGGGGGCGTGGAGACCCAGTACTTC. The variable domain in full, with the rest retrieved from reference TRBV7-8 and TRBJ2-5, is GAGVSQSPRYKVAKRGQDVALRCDPISGHVSLFWYQQALGQGPEFLTYFQNEAQLDKSGLPSDRFFAERPEGSVSTLKIQRTQQEDSAVYLCASRGTGGVETQYFGPGTRLLVL.

This clonotype was seen at least ten times. The chain employs TRBV6-5 and TRBJ2-2, with D perhaps matching TRBD1 (5 bases). This CDR3 is built from 14 residues. Germline assignment: CDR1 MNHEY and CDR2 SVGAGI. V shed 4 bases and J shed 4 bases, with 10 bases lying between them. The CDR3 spells CASSLGPLTGELFF. The DNA for the CDR3 is TGTGCCAGCAGTTTGGGGCCTCTCACCGGGGAGCTGTTTTTT.

This clonotype was seen a handful of times. V is TRBV7-2 and J is TRBJ2-7, with TRBD1 matching 9 bases. Germline V gene lookup returns CDR1 SGHTA and CDR2 FQGNSA. V lost 6 bases and J lost 3; bases outside the gene matches: 9. The CDR3 consists of 15 residues. The chain's CDR3 is CASSIGTGKSYEQYF. CDR3 sequence (DNA): TGTGCCAGCAGTATCGGGACAGGGAAGAGCTACGAGCAGTACTTC.

This clonotype has a handful of counts. The chain employs TRBV12-3 or TRBV12-4 and TRBJ2-1, with D perhaps matching TRBD2 (5 bases). The CDR3 totals 15 residues. The V end lost 6 bases, the J end lost 1 base, and 13 bases lay between the germline ends. The CDR3 reads CASRGLFSSYNEQFF. The CDR3 bases are TGTGCCAGCAGAGGACTTTTCAGTTCCTACAATGAGCAGTTCTTC.

This chain connects TRBV27 to TRBJ1-4; no reliable D call. This CDR3 has 14 residues. CDR1 MNHEY and CDR2 SMNVEV come from the germline V gene (reference sequence). Trimming cost V 4 bases and J 8 bases, with 14 bases left between them. The CDR3 is CASSSDGRREKLFF. As DNA, the CDR3 is TGTGCCAGCAGTTCAGACGGACGGCGGGAAAAACTGTTTTTT.

The V call is TRBV9, the J call TRBJ2-5; 11 bases align to TRBD2. Germline values: CDR1 SGDLS, CDR2 YYNGEE. V dropped 0 bases and J dropped 5; count of bases not matched to a gene: 6. The CDR3 is 16 residues long. The CDR3 is CASSVGVAGGLETQYF. Here the CDR3 DNA reads TGTGCCAGCAGCGTAGGAGTAGCGGGGGGGCTGGAGACCCAGTACTTC.

This clonotype occurred once. The chain has TRBV5-4 and TRBJ2-4, with D possibly being TRBD1 (6 bases). V gave up 3 bases and J gave up 3 bases, with 16 bases separating them. CDR1 is SGHNT, CDR2 YYREEE, per germline (reference sequence). The CDR3 contains 16 residues. CDR3 coding DNA: TGTGCCAGCAGCTCCGTACAGGGAATTGGCAAAAACATTCAGTACTTC. It is translated as CASSSVQGIGKNIQYF.

The chain couples TRBV24-1 to TRBJ1-2, with D unclear. Germline CDR1 and CDR2: KGHDR and SFDVKD. With 7 bases removed from V and 4 bases from J, the gap between germline ends came to 24 bases. The CDR3 totals 17 residues. The CDR3 loop is CATSPGLRFLRAYGYTF. In DNA form, the CDR3 reads TGTGCCACCAGCCCCGGTTTGCGCTTCCTCCGCGCCTATGGCTACACCTTC.

The chain has TRBV4-1 and TRBJ1-3; 7 nucleotides match TRBD1. Germline V gene sequence: CDR1 MGHRA, CDR2 YSYEKL. The CDR3 totals 15 residues. The V gene end was trimmed by 3 bases and the J gene end by 9 bases; junction bases not matched to a gene: 11. Here the CDR3 reads CASSQLTQGESTIYF. The CDR3 DNA follows: TGCGCCAGCAGCCAGTTGACGCAGGGGGAGAGCACCATATATTTT.